A single sample gave rise to the 21 T cell receptor beta chains below, sequenced in a study of vaccination and CD4 T cells after COVID-19. The treatment is: roughly 10-day PBMC culture with coronavirus spike peptide pools or control peptides (ViraFEST assay). What these receptors recognize is not known. Oncomine TCR Beta short-read sequencing was applied to DNA from cultured CD4+ T cells. TCRdb re-called the PCR reads with MiXCR, one entry per CDR3 protein. The repertoire holds fewer than 15,000 distinct CDR3 sequences, with around two thirds as singletons. Sequenced sample: CD4+ T cells from blood, cultured in vitro. These receptor sequences come from a human donor who had recovered from COVID-19.

The chain joins TRBV7-6 to TRBJ1-3; D not resolved. The CDR3 spans 15 residues. The V and J ends lost 5 bases and 2 bases respectively, with 13 bases between them. Germline CDR1 SGHVS, CDR2 FNYEAQ. The CDR3 sequence: CASSPRTHTGNTIYF. In DNA form, the CDR3 reads TGTGCCAGCAGCCCCCGGACTCACACTGGAAACACCATATATTTT.

The genes are TRBV4-3 and TRBJ2-3; 7 bases agree with TRBD2. Germline V CDR1 and CDR2: LGHNA, YSLEER. V lost 2 bases, J lost 1 base, and 6 bases stayed unmatched. The CDR3 consists of 16 residues. The CDR3 bases are TGCGCCAGCAGCCAATCAACTAGCGTAGGCACAGATACGCAGTATTTT. This sequence encodes CASSQSTSVGTDTQYF.

The CDR3 protein is CASSLGSSGNQPQHF. Here the CDR3 DNA reads TGTGCCAGCAGCTTAGGATCCTCCGGGAATCAGCCCCAGCATTTT. V and J are TRBV7-8 and TRBJ1-5; D ambiguous. This CDR3 is 15 amino acids long. Trimming cost V 1 base and J 4 bases, with 11 bases left between them. CDR1 is SGHVS, CDR2 FQNEAQ, per germline. The full variable domain, its missing parts supplied by reference TRBV7-8 and TRBJ1-5, is GAGVSQSPRYKVAKRGQDVALRCDPISGHVSLFWYQQALGQGPEFLTYFQNEAQLDKSGLPSDRFFAERPEGSVSTLKIQRTQQEDSAVYLCASSLGSSGNQPQHFGDGTRLSIL.

CDR3 coding DNA: TGTGCCACCAGCACCTGGACTAGCGGGAGAGGCTACGAGCAGTACTTC. Translation: CATSTWTSGRGYEQYF. This chain connects TRBV15 to TRBJ2-7; 13 nucleotides match TRBD2. Unmatched junction bases numbered 6, after V lost 4 bases and J lost 3 bases. CDR3 length equals 16 residues. Germline V gene lookup returns CDR1 LNHNV and CDR2 YYDKDF (reference sequence).

The chain employs TRBV9 and TRBJ2-3; 10 nucleotides agree with TRBD2. The CDR3 sequence is 15 residues long. The J segment lost 3 bases and the V segment lost 0 bases, leaving 1 base of the junction unmatched. Germline lookup yields CDR1 SGDLS and CDR2 YYNGEE. CDR3 DNA sequence: TGTGCCAGCAGCGTAGGGACTAGCGGAACAGATACGCAGTATTTT. This codes for CASSVGTSGTDTQYF. Full variable domain (missing parts from reference TRBV9 and TRBJ2-3): DSGVTQTPKHLITATGQRVTLRCSPRSGDLSVYWYQQSLDQGLQFLIQYYNGEERAKGNILERFSAQQFPDLHSELNLSSLELGDSALYFCASSVGTSGTDTQYFGPGTRLTVL.

V and J are TRBV20-1 and TRBJ2-3; 10 bases are shared with TRBD2. The CDR3 contains 15 residues. CDR1 and CDR2 from the germline V gene are DFQATT and SNEGSKA (reference sequence). V dropped 6 bases and J dropped 5; count of bases not matched to a gene: 11. CDR3 amino acids: CSARSGTSEIDTQYF. Written as DNA, the CDR3 is TGCAGTGCCCGAAGTGGGACTAGCGAGATAGATACGCAGTATTTT.

CDR3 region: CSALRSAAGGYNEQFF. Here the CDR3 DNA reads TGCAGTGCTCTCCGCTCCGCAGCGGGAGGTTACAATGAGCAGTTCTTC. The chain couples TRBV20-1 to TRBJ2-1; TRBD2 agrees at 9 bases. Per germline, CDR1 DFQATT and CDR2 SNEGSKA (reference sequence). Trimming at V came to 5 bases and at J to 4 bases, leaving 12 bases not matched to a gene. CDR3 size: 16 residues.

This clonotype was seen a few times. This rearrangement joins TRBV24-1 to TRBJ2-1, with 11 bases matching TRBD2. V dropped 5 bases and J dropped 0; count of bases not matched to a gene: 5. This CDR3 region has 17 residues. In germline, CDR1 is KGHDR, CDR2 SFDVKD. CDR3 DNA: TGTGCCACCAGTGCCCAGACTAGCGGGGTCTCCTACAATGAGCAGTTCTTC. As protein: CATSAQTSGVSYNEQFF.

J is TRBJ1-6 and V is TRBV20-1; perhaps TRBD1 as D (5 bases). The CDR3 length is 14 residues. Trimming left V 5 bases short and J 7 bases short, with 15 bases between. The germline CDR1 and CDR2 sequences are DFQATT and SNEGSKA (reference sequence). This CDR3 reads CSASTPGSNSPLHF. CDR3 sequence (DNA): TGCAGTGCTTCGACCCCAGGGTCCAATTCACCCCTCCACTTT.

The chain has TRBV15 and TRBJ1-2; maybe TRBD1 (5 bases). The CDR3 contains 18 residues. V was trimmed by 1 base and J by 1 base, leaving 19 bases between them. Germline V lookup: CDR1 LNHNV, CDR2 YYDKDF (reference sequence). The CDR3 region has the DNA TGTGCCACCAGCAGAGTAGGGGACCCAAGAAGGCTTAACTATGGCTACACCTTC. Translation gives CATSRVGDPRRLNYGYTF.

The chain carries TRBV5-1 and TRBJ1-5; D is perhaps TRBD1 (5 bases). This CDR3 has 13 residues. V was cut by 3 bases and J by 4 bases, with 8 bases left in between. Germline CDR1 reads SGHRS; CDR2 reads YFSETQ. The CDR3: CASSSTVNQPQHF. Written as DNA, the CDR3 is TGCGCCAGCAGCTCGACAGTGAATCAGCCCCAGCATTTT. The full variable domain, in which reference TRBV5-1 and TRBJ1-5 provide the parts outside the CDR3, is KAGVTQTPRYLIKTRGQQVTLSCSPISGHRSVSWYQQTPGQGLQFLFEYFSETQRNKGNFPGRFSGRQFSNSRSEMNVSTLELGDSALYLCASSSTVNQPQHFGDGTRLSIL.

V usage is TRBV5-6 and J usage is TRBJ2-4; D unclear. Trimming took 2 bases from V and 0 from J, leaving 6 bases between them. The CDR3 runs 14 residues. In germline, CDR1 is SGHDT, CDR2 YYEEEE. The CDR3 loop reads CASSFLQAKNIQYF. Written as DNA, the CDR3 is TGTGCCAGCAGCTTCTTACAAGCCAAAAACATTCAGTACTTC.

This chain connects TRBV30 to TRBJ1-2; TRBD1 matches 9 bases. There are 16 residues in the CDR3. Germline values: CDR1 GTSNPN, CDR2 SVGIG (reference sequence). Germline trimming cut 1 base from V and 2 bases from J; bases unmatched to any gene: 8. The chain's CDR3 is CAWSAQGQGANYGYTF. The DNA for the CDR3 is TGTGCCTGGAGTGCACAGGGACAGGGAGCAAACTATGGCTACACCTTC.

The rearrangement links TRBV14 to TRBJ2-3; 9 bases match TRBD2. Germline CDR1 and CDR2: SGHDN and FVKESK. Unmatched junction bases numbered 3, after V lost 4 bases and J lost 1 base. The CDR3 extends over 15 amino acids. The CDR3 loop reads CASSPRTSGTDTQYF. As DNA, the CDR3 is TGTGCCAGCAGCCCACGGACTAGCGGCACAGATACGCAGTATTTT.

The chain joins TRBV12-3 or TRBV12-4 to TRBJ1-2; the D is unclear. Trimming cost V 3 bases and J 1 base, with 3 bases left between them. The length of the CDR3 is 12 residues. CDR3 in DNA: TGTGCCAGCAGTTTCCATAACTATGGCTACACCTTC. Its translation: CASSFHNYGYTF.

The chain uses TRBV2 and TRBJ1-5; no reliable D call. The CDR3 is 16 amino acids. Germline values: CDR1 SNHLY, CDR2 FYNNEI. V lost 4 bases, J lost 0 bases, and 13 bases lay in between. The CDR3 DNA follows: TGTGCCAGCAGTGTTGGGGAGGACTATAGCAATCAGCCCCAGCATTTT. Amino acid sequence: CASSVGEDYSNQPQHF.

This clonotype has a handful of counts. The junction differs from germline at one of its ends, possibly a read error. The chain combines TRBV6-1 with TRBJ2-2; 7 bases are a match to TRBD2. Germline V gene lookup returns CDR1 MNHNS and CDR2 SASEGT. The CDR3 is 15 residues long. In nucleotides, the CDR3 is TGTGCCAGCACAAGGGGAGGGTCGAACTCCGGGGAGCTGTTTTTT. Protein product: CASTRGGSNSGELFF.

This chain links TRBV20-1 with TRBJ1-4, with D tentatively TRBD1 (5 bases). The CDR3 covers 13 residues. Germline-derived CDR1 and CDR2 are DFQATT and SNEGSKA (reference sequence). The ends were cut back, 4 bases at V and 8 bases at J, with 14 bases in the middle. CDR3 loop: CSAIRDGNEKLFF. The CDR3 DNA is TGCAGTGCTATCCGGGACGGAAACGAAAAACTGTTTTTT.

The chain has TRBV7-9 and TRBJ2-7; D remains unclear. The CDR3 loop spans 13 amino acids. V was trimmed by 5 bases and J by 1 base, leaving 9 bases between them. The V gene's germline CDR1 is SEHNR and CDR2 FQNEAQ (reference sequence). DNA for the CDR3: TGTGCCAGCAGCCGTGGAGAGTCCTACGAGCAGTACTTC. Its translation is CASSRGESYEQYF. Supplemented by reference TRBV7-9 and TRBJ2-7, the full variable domain reads DTGVSQNPRHKITKRGQNVTFRCDPISEHNRLYWYRQTLGQGPEFLTYFQNEAQLEKSRLLSDRFSAERPKGSFSTLEIQRTEQGDSAMYLCASSRGESYEQYFGPGTRLTVT.

The genes are TRBV6-1 and TRBJ1-2, with D perhaps matching TRBD1 (5 bases). The V and J ends lost 7 bases and 2 bases respectively, with 11 bases between them. Germline V gene sequence: CDR1 MNHNS, CDR2 SASEGT. The CDR3 sequence is 13 residues long. The CDR3 here is CASTPGGNYGYTF. CDR3 bases: TGTGCCAGCACCCCTGGGGGGAACTATGGCTACACCTTC.

The chain uses TRBV20-1 and TRBJ1-5; 7 nucleotides align to TRBD1. The CDR3 totals 17 residues. Unmatched junction bases numbered 15, after V lost 1 base and J lost 6 bases. Looked up from germline, CDR1 is DFQATT and CDR2 is SNEGSKA (reference sequence). The CDR3 spells CSARGPETGLFGQPQHF. The CDR3 DNA reads as TGCAGTGCTAGAGGGCCGGAGACAGGGCTCTTCGGTCAGCCCCAGCATTTT.